Given below is one T cell receptor beta chain in context. Its target is not known. The data were obtained in a study of cytomegalovirus exposure and HLA in healthy donors. The PCR contained 60 Vbeta and 13 Jbeta primers. This table comes from immunoSEQ multiplex PCR, and its TCRdb copy is limited to in-frame clones, with some not included. Seen here are around 170,000 clones, about three quarters observed once, and the top ten hold approximately 5.1%. Study findings and constraints: In a later analysis, TCR association rates varied by HLA locus: DRB1 most, HLA-C fewest. Apparent HLA restriction characterized most CMV-associated TCR beta chains in a later analysis. In a later analysis, common viral pathogens appeared linked to several of the most significant clusters.

The sequenced material came from PBMCs. The receptor was derived from a middle-aged man in good health and CMV-seronegative.

CDR3 in DNA: TGCGCCAGCAGCCAAGAACTGTGGGGAGGATACGAGCAGTACTTC. Translating gives CASSQELWGGYEQYF. The rearrangement links TRBV4-3 to TRBJ2-7; tentatively, D is TRBD2 (6 bases). Trimming left V 0 bases short and J 4 bases short, with 13 bases between. The CDR3 covers 15 residues. The V gene's germline CDR1 is LGHNA and CDR2 YSLEER.